The present T cell receptor (beta chain) was sequenced within a study of blood T cell repertoires in COVID-19. Study context: COVID-19 samples, acute and convalescent, were from the United States, Italy and Spain. T cells, B-cell-depleted T cells, or PBMCs supplied cDNA or gDNA.

CDR1 and CDR2 from the germline V gene are MDHEN and SYDVKM. Trimming removed 6 bases at V and 4 bases at J, with 19 bases between. The CDR3 is made up of 15 amino acids. Authors' methods: Amplified reference gene primers provided the basis for estimating nucleated cell counts. Profiled with immunoSEQ multiplex PCR; TCRdb holds only in-frame clones, not every one. V, J and clone size are those of that table, while D and trimming were read from the DNA. The sample has 300,000 to 450,000 clones; 85% are singletons. This sequence originates from a woman in her late teens or twenties with acute or convalescent COVID-19. The sequencing input was peripheral blood. The chain is built from TRBV28 and TRBJ2-7, with a weak D call TRBD2 (7 bases). The chain's CDR3 is CASSQAGASTYEQYF. CDR3 DNA sequence: TGTGCCAGCAGCCAGGCGGGGGCTAGCACGTACGAGCAGTACTTC.